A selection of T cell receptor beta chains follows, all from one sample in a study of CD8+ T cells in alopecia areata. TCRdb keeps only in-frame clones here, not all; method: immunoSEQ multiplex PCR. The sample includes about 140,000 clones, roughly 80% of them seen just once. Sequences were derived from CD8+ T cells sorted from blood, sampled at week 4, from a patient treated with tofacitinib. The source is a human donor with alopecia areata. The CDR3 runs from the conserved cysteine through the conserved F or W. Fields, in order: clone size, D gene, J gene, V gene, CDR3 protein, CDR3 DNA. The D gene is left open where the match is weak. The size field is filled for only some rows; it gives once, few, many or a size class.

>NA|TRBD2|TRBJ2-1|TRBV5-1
CASASGGPYNEQFF
TGCGCCAGCGCTAGCGGGGGCCCCTACAATGAGCAGTTCTTC
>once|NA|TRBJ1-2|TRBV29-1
CSVDDGDYGYTF
TGCAGCGTGGATGACGGAGACTATGGCTACACCTTC
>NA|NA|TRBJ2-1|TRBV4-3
CASSQEWANYNEQFF
TGCGCCAGCAGCCAAGAATGGGCCAATTACAATGAGCAGTTCTTC
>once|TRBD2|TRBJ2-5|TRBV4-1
CASSQERGAHQETQYF
TGCGCCAGCAGCCAAGAGCGGGGGGCCCATCAAGAGACCCAGTACTTC
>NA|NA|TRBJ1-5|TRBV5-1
CASSLVGDPSNQPQHF
TGCGCCAGCAGCTTGGTCGGGGATCCTAGCAATCAGCCCCAGCATTTT
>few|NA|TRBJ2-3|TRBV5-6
CASSFGTFQYF
TGTGCCAGCAGCTTCGGGACTTTTCAGTATTTT
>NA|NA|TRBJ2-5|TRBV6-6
CASSSSGPPYF
TGTGCCAGCAGTTCCTCGGGACCTCCGTACTTC
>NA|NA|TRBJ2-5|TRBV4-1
CASSHGPQETQYF
TGCGCCAGCAGCCATGGCCCCCAGGAGACCCAGTACTTC
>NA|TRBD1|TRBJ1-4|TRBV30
CAWSLRTGEREKLFF
TGTGCCTGGAGTCTTCGGACAGGGGAACGTGAAAAACTGTTTTTT
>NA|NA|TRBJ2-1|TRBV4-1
CASSQDRDPYNEQFF
TGCGCCAGCAGCCAAGACAGGGATCCCTACAATGAGCAGTTCTTC
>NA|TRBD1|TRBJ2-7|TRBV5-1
CASSITGDEQYF
TGCGCCAGCAGCATCACAGGGGACGAGCAGTACTTC
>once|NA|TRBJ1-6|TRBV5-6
CASRRQEQGNSPLHF
TGTGCCAGCAGAAGGCAGGAGCAGGGGAATTCACCCCTCCACTTT
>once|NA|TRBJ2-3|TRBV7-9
CASSLDADTQYF
TGTGCCAGCAGCTTAGATGCAGATACGCAGTATTTT
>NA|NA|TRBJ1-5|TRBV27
CASSMDSSNQPQHF
TGTGCCAGCAGTATGGACAGTAGCAATCAGCCCCAGCATTTT
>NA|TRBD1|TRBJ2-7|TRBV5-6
CASSTLSGGRNVYEQYF
TGTGCCAGCAGCACACTCTCAGGGGGAAGGAACGTCTACGAGCAGTACTTC
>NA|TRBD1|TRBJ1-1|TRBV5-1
CASSSGQGMNTEAFF
TGCGCCAGCAGCTCGGGACAGGGGATGAACACTGAAGCTTTCTTT
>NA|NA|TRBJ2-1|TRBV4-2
CASSQPTSSSVNEQFF
TGTGCCAGCAGCCAACCGACTAGTAGTTCGGTCAATGAGCAGTTCTTC
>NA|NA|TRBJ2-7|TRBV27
CASSLRGTNYEQYF
TGTGCCAGCAGTTTAAGGGGGACAAACTACGAGCAGTACTTC
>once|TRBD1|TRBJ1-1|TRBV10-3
CAIRSTGMHPEAFF
TGTGCCATCAGGTCGACAGGGATGCACCCTGAAGCTTTCTTT
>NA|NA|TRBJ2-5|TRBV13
CASSLGAQETQYF
TGTGCCAGCAGCTTAGGTGCCCAAGAGACCCAGTACTTC
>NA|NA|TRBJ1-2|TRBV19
CASSWGNYGYTF
TGTGCCAGTAGTTGGGGGAACTATGGCTACACCTTC
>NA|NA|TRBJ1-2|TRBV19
CASSMEVGVNYGYTF
TGTGCCAGTAGTATGGAGGTAGGAGTGAACTATGGCTACACCTTC